Listed here are 8 T cell receptor beta chains from one sample, sequenced in a study of T cell changes during pregnancy in multiple sclerosis. TCRdb keeps only in-frame clones here, not all; method: immunoSEQ multiplex PCR. The sample consists of around 50,000 clones, 95% of them appearing once. The input for sequencing was CD8+ T cells from peripheral blood mononuclear cells, taken in the first trimester of pregnancy. The receptors stem from a female donor with multiple sclerosis, enrolled in a pregnancy study.

The genes are TRBV27 and TRBJ2-7; TRBD2 matches at 8 bases. This CDR3 has 14 amino acids. V lost 9 bases to trimming and J lost 1 base; unmatched junction nucleotides: 8. Per the germline V gene, CDR1 is MNHEY and CDR2 is SMNVEV (reference sequence). CDR3 DNA sequence: TGTGCCAGACTGGCGGGAGGTTCGTCCTACGAGCAGTACTTC. This gives the protein CARLAGGSSYEQYF.

The chain carries TRBV6-5 and TRBJ1-5, with TRBD1 matching 7 bases. Losses at the gene ends were 0 bases for V and 5 bases for J; bases not matched to a gene: 1. Germline assignment: CDR1 MNHEY and CDR2 SVGAGI. The CDR3 contains 14 residues. CDR3 region: CASSYSGTDQPQHF. Here the CDR3 DNA reads TGTGCCAGCAGTTACTCAGGGACAGATCAGCCCCAGCATTTT.

The chain couples TRBV15 to TRBJ2-7; D is ambiguous. Trimming took 0 bases from V and 5 from J, leaving 17 bases between them. Germline assignment: CDR1 LNHNV and CDR2 YYDKDF (reference sequence). CDR3 length: 16 residues. The CDR3 sequence is CATSRDKARPNDEQYF. The CDR3 coding sequence is TGTGCCACCAGCAGAGACAAGGCTAGGCCGAATGACGAGCAGTACTTC.

The chain combines TRBV27 with TRBJ2-7; 8 positions agree with TRBD2. Germline CDR1 MNHEY, CDR2 SMNVEV (reference sequence). There are 13 residues in the CDR3. The V and J ends lost 6 bases and 5 bases, in that order; junction bases with no gene match: 6. The chain's CDR3 is CASSLSGSHEQYF. CDR3 DNA sequence: TGTGCCAGCAGCCTCAGCGGGAGCCACGAGCAGTACTTC.

The chain combines TRBV6-4 with TRBJ2-1, with 8 bases that match TRBD1. This CDR3 has 16 amino acids. V was pared by 5 bases and J by 9 bases, with 15 bases of the junction left unmatched. From germline, CDR1 is MRHNA and CDR2 SNTAGT. CDR3 sequence (DNA): TGTGCCAGCAGTCCAGGACAGGGTTCCCCCTTTGGTGAGCAGTTCTTC. It yields the protein CASSPGQGSPFGEQFF.

The rearrangement links TRBV5-1 to TRBJ2-7, with 14 bases aligning to TRBD2. The CDR3 has 15 residues. Germline CDR1 and CDR2: SGHRS and YFSETQ. Trimming took 4 bases from V and 6 from J; bases not matched to a gene: 6. The CDR3 nucleotides are TGCGCCAGCAGCAGCCTGGGACTAGCGGGAGTCGAGCAGTACTTC. This gives the protein CASSSLGLAGVEQYF.

The chain is built from TRBV5-1 and TRBJ2-1; 8 bases are shared with TRBD1. V lost 4 bases to trimming and J lost 6 bases; unmatched junction nucleotides: 9. Germline values: CDR1 SGHRS, CDR2 YFSETQ. This CDR3 spans 15 amino acids. The CDR3 spells CASSPRQGLLNEQFF. CDR3 DNA: TGCGCCAGCAGCCCTAGACAGGGGCTTCTCAATGAGCAGTTCTTC. Using reference TRBV5-1 and TRBJ2-1 for the parts outside the CDR3, the full variable domain is KAGVTQTPRYLIKTRGQQVTLSCSPISGHRSVSWYQQTPGQGLQFLFEYFSETQRNKGNFPGRFSGRQFSNSRSEMNVSTLELGDSALYLCASSPRQGLLNEQFFGPGTRLTVL.

The J gene is TRBJ1-1, the V gene TRBV19; TRBD1 agrees at 9 bases. This CDR3 has 15 amino acids. V lost 7 bases to trimming and J lost 5 bases; unmatched junction nucleotides: 11. Germline V gene lookup returns CDR1 LNHDA and CDR2 SQIVND (reference sequence). CDR3 region: CASTLTGTGRTEAFF. CDR3 nucleotides: TGTGCCAGTACGCTCACCGGGACAGGGAGAACTGAAGCTTTCTTT. Full variable domain (rest looked up from reference TRBV19 and TRBJ1-1): DGGITQSPKYLFRKEGQNVTLSCEQNLNHDAMYWYRQDPGQGLRLIYYSQIVNDFQKGDIAEGYSVSREKKESFPLTVTSAQKNPTAFYLCASTLTGTGRTEAFFGQGTRLTVV.